The 7 T cell receptor beta chains presented below share a single source sample, sequenced in a study of blood T cell repertoires in COVID-19. Only in-frame clones appear in the TCRdb table, and some are missing; sequencing was by immunoSEQ multiplex PCR. This table holds roughly 250,000 clones, roughly 84% found once. Material: peripheral blood. Receptors were obtained from an older person with COVID-19, enrolled during active disease.

V is TRBV30 and J is TRBJ1-6; 11 bases are a match to TRBD1. The CDR3 is 13 amino acids. V lost 7 bases, J lost 10 bases, and 6 bases stayed unmatched. Germline values: CDR1 GTSNPN, CDR2 SVGIG (reference sequence). CDR3: CASDRGLGSPLHF. The CDR3 DNA sequence: TGTGCCTCGGACAGGGGGCTGGGATCACCCCTCCACTTT. Variable domain in full (rest from reference TRBV30 and TRBJ1-6): SQTIHQWPATLVQPVGSPLSLECTVEGTSNPNLYWYRQAAGRGLQLLFYSVGIGQISSEVPQNLSASRPQDRQFILSSKKLLLSDSGFYLCASDRGLGSPLHFGNGTRLTVT.

This rearrangement joins TRBV28 to TRBJ2-5; weak D call: TRBD1 (5 bases). Deletions cut 6 bases from V and 1 base from J, with 18 bases between. Looked up from germline, CDR1 is MDHEN and CDR2 is SYDVKM. This CDR3 comprises 16 residues. CDR3 in DNA: TGTGCCAGCAGGCCCGTGAACCCAGGGATCCAAGAGACCCAGTACTTC. Translated, it gives CASRPVNPGIQETQYF.

The CDR3 bases are TGTGCCAGCAGTCCAAACCGACAGGGGAGTTCACCCCTCCACTTT. Its translation: CASSPNRQGSSPLHF. V gene TRBV6-5 combines with J gene TRBJ1-6, with 8 bases identical to TRBD1. J lost 9 bases, V lost 5 bases, and 9 bases had no gene match. There are 15 residues in the CDR3. The germline gives CDR1 MNHEY, CDR2 SVGAGI.

The chain is built from TRBV30 and TRBJ1-6; D gene uncertain. V shed 3 bases and J shed 8 bases, with 17 bases lying between them. Germline values: CDR1 GTSNPN, CDR2 SVGIG (reference sequence). The CDR3 runs 15 residues. Here the CDR3 DNA reads TGTGCCTGGAGCCGAGGACCAACGAGGGATTCACCCCTCCACTTT. It specifies CAWSRGPTRDSPLHF.

This clone was found a few times. This chain uses TRBV7-6 with TRBJ2-5, with 7 bases identical to TRBD1. V was clipped by 1 base and J by 2 bases; unmatched bases: 4. The CDR3 consists of 15 residues. Per germline, CDR1 SGHVS and CDR2 FNYEAQ. CDR3 region: CASSLGGQPQETQYF. The DNA for the CDR3 is TGTGCCAGCAGCTTAGGGGGACAGCCGCAAGAGACCCAGTACTTC.

This clone was seen a handful of times. The chain joins TRBV7-9 to TRBJ1-2, with D possibly matching TRBD1 (5 bases). This CDR3 comprises 13 residues. CDR1 and CDR2 (germline): SEHNR, FQNEAQ (reference sequence). V shed 5 bases and J shed 8 bases, with 15 bases lying between them. The CDR3 bases are TGTGCCAGCAGCGGGGGGTACCTCAGAGGCTACACCTTC. It specifies CASSGGYLRGYTF.

This clone showed up just once. J is TRBJ1-2 and V is TRBV10-2, with D possibly being TRBD1 (6 bases). CDR1 is WSHSY and CDR2 is SAAADI in the germline V gene. With 3 bases removed from V and 10 bases from J, the gap between germline ends came to 18 bases. This CDR3 has 14 amino acids. The CDR3, as DNA: TGCGCCAGCAGTGATATAGGCAGGGGATTCGACTACACCTTC. Translated, it gives CASSDIGRGFDYTF.